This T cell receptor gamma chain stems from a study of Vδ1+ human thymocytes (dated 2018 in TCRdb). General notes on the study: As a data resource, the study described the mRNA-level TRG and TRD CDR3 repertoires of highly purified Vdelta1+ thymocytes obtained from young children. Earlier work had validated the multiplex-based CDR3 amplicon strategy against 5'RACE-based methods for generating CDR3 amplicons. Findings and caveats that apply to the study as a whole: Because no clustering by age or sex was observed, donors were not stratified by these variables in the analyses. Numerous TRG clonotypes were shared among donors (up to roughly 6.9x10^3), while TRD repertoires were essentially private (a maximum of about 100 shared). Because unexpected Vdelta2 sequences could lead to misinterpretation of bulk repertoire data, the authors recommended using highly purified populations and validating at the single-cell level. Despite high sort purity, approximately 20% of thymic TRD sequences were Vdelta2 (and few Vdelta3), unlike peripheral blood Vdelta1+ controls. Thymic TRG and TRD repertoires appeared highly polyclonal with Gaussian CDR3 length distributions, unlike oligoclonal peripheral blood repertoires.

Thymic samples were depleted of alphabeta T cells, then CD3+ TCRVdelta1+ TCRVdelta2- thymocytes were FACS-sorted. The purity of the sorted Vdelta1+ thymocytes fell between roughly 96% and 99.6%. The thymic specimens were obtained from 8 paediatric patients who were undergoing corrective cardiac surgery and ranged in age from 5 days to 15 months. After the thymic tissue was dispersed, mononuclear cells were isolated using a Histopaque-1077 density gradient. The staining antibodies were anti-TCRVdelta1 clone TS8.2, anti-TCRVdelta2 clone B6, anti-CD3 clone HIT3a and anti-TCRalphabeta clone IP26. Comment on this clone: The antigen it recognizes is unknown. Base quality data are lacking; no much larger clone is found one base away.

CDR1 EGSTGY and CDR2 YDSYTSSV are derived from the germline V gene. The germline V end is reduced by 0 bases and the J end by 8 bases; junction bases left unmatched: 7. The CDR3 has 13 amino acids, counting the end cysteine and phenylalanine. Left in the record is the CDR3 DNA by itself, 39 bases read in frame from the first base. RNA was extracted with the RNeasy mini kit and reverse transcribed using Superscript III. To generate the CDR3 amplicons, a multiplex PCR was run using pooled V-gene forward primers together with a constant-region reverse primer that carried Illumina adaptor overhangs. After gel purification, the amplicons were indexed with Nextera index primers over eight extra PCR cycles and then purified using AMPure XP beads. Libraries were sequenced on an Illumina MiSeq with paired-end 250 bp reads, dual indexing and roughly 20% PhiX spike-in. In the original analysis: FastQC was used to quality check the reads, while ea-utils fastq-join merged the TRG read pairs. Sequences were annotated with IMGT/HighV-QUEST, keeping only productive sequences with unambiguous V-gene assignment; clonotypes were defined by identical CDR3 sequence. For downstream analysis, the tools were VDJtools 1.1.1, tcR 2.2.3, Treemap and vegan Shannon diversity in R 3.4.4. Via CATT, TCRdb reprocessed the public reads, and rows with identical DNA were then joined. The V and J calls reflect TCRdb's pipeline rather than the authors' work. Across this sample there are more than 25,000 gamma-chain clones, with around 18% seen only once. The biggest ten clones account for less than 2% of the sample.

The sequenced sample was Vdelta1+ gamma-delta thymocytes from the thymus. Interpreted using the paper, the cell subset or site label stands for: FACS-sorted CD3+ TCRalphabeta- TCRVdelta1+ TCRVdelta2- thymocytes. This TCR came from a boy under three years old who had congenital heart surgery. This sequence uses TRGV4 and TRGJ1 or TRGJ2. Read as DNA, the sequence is TGTGCCACCTGGGATGGGCCTGTGAATAAGAAACTCTTT. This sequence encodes CATWDGPVNKKLF.